The 3 T cell receptor beta chains presented below share a single source sample, sequenced in a study of CD8 T cells in ankylosing spondylitis (dated by TCRdb to 2016 to 2017). Library generation was performed with 5' RACE. TCRdb shows the sequencer as Illumina HiSeq 2500. TCRdb reworked the public reads: Q25 trimming with fastp, MiXCR clone assembly, productive beta chains retained. Records with the same CDR3 protein are collapsed into one entry carrying the most frequent genes and DNA. The sample contains around 300,000 distinct CDR3 sequences, less than 25% of them found a single time. Of the sample, roughly 4% is held by the ten largest clones. Sequencing was done on a sample of blood, either unsorted or a sorted T cell fraction (not recorded which). These receptors were collected from a female donor with ankylosing spondylitis or in good health (not recorded which).

This chain joins TRBV6-5 and TRBJ1-5; unclear D gene. Germline V gene data show CDR1 as MNHEY and CDR2 as SVGAGI. CDR3 size: 14 residues. Trimming left V 0 bases short and J 7 bases short, with 10 bases between. CDR3 residues: CASSYSGEGQPQHF. In nucleotides, the CDR3 is TGTGCCAGCAGTTACTCTGGGGAGGGCCAGCCCCAGCATTTT.

The CDR3 nucleotides are TGTGCCAGCAGCAGTGACATTGCGGATGAAAAACTGTTTTTT. This gives the protein CASSSDIADEKLFF. This sequence joins TRBV7-2 and TRBJ1-4; D remains unclear. CDR3 length equals 14 residues. V was pared by 5 bases and J by 6 bases, with 13 bases between. Germline CDR1 reads SGHTA; CDR2 reads FQGNSA.

The chain links TRBV12-2 to TRBJ2-1; the tabulated D call, TRBD2, remains unverified against the DNA. TRBV12-2 constitutes a pseudogene. The length of the CDR3 is 21 residues. Here the CDR3 reads CASRSLNTGTSGRPTYNEQFF. CDR3 nucleotides: TGTGCAAGTCGCTCACTGAATACCGGGACTAGCGGGAGGCCTACCTACAATGAGCAGTTCTTC.